This is a list of T cell receptor beta chains from one sample in a study of Ad26.COV2.S vaccination and SARS-CoV-2 variants. The data were produced by immunoSEQ multiplex PCR, yet TCRdb's version contains in-frame clones alone and is incomplete. The table shows around 300,000 clones, with around 89% occurring only once. This specimen was peripheral blood, taken in a trial of Ad26.COV2.S vaccine versus placebo. All receptors come from a person between 18 and 65 years old who received the Ad26.COV2.S COVID-19 vaccine or a placebo. CDR3s include the opening cysteine and the closing phenylalanine or tryptophan. A D gene is named only where the DNA matches it firmly. For some rows the clone size is stated as once, few or many, or as a class when expanded; others skip it.

clone_size	d_call	v_call	j_call	cdr3_nt	cdr3_aa
.	.	TRBV2	TRBJ1-1	TGTGCCAGCAGCGATGACAGGAACACTGAAGCTTTCTTT	CASSDDRNTEAFF
.	TRBD2	TRBV2	TRBJ2-1	TGTGCCAGCAGTTCTCTAGCGGGAGGGATCCATGAGCAGTTCTTC	CASSSLAGGIHEQFF
.	TRBD2	TRBV19	TRBJ2-5	TGTGCCAGTAGTATAGATCTATGGGGGACTAGACACTTC	CASSIDLWGTRHF
.	TRBD1	TRBV5-4	TRBJ2-5	TGTGCCAGCAGCTTACTCTCGACAGGGCGCCAAGAGACCCAGTACTTC	CASSLLSTGRQETQYF
.	TRBD2	TRBV27	TRBJ2-7	TGTGCCAGCAGTGCCTCGGGACTAGCGGGCGTCTACGAGCAGTACTTC	CASSASGLAGVYEQYF
once	.	TRBV5-1	TRBJ1-2	TGCGCCAGCAGCTCGGGACAAGCCGACGGCTACACCTTC	CASSSGQADGYTF
.	TRBD1	TRBV27	TRBJ1-4	TGTGCCAGCAGTTTAGGGACAGGGTATGAAAAACTGTTTTTT	CASSLGTGYEKLFF
few	.	TRBV7-3	TRBJ2-1	TGTGCCAGCAGCTCTGGGGGAGATGAGCAGTTCTTC	CASSSGGDEQFF
many	.	TRBV2	TRBJ2-1	TGTGCCAGCAGTTCCCAGGGACCGACCTACAATGAGCAGTTCTTC	CASSSQGPTYNEQFF
once	.	TRBV11-2	TRBJ2-1	TGTGCCAGCAGCTTAGGAGGGGGGTACAATGAGCAGTTCTTC	CASSLGGGYNEQFF
few	TRBD1	TRBV4-1	TRBJ1-3	TGCGCCAGCAGCCAAGCTGGATGGGTAGGGGGCAGCGGAAACACCATATATTTT	CASSQAGWVGGSGNTIYF
.	.	TRBV3-1/TRBV3-2	TRBJ1-1	TGTGCCAGCAGCCAACTGAACGTAGCTTTCTTT	CASSQLNVAFF
.	TRBD2	TRBV5-4	TRBJ2-7	TGTGCCAGCAGATCAGGACTAGCGGAAATGACCTACGAGCAGTACTTC	CASRSGLAEMTYEQYF
.	.	TRBV21-1	TRBJ1-6	TGTGTCGTTCTTAAGGCCGCCTTTCCTTCACCCCTCCACTTT	CVVLKAAFPSPLHF
few	.	TRBV6-5	TRBJ1-5	TGTGCCAGCAGTTTGACAGAACCCTATAGCAATCAGCCCCAGCATTTT	CASSLTEPYSNQPQHF
.	.	TRBV28	TRBJ2-6	TGTGCCAGCAGGCTACAGAACTCTGGGGCCAACGTCCTGACTTTC	CASRLQNSGANVLTF
.	.	TRBV6-5	TRBJ2-1	TGTGCCAGCAGTAGGACAAAGGGTGATCACAATGAGCAGTTCTTC	CASSRTKGDHNEQFF
.	.	TRBV7-3	TRBJ2-3	TGTGCCAGCAGCTCTGGGGGGCCAGATACGCAGTATTTT	CASSSGGPDTQYF
.	TRBD1	TRBV6-2/TRBV6-3	TRBJ2-7	TGTGCCAGCAGTTCCCCCCCGGGACAGGGGGCTCGGGCCTACGAGCAGTACTTC	CASSSPPGQGARAYEQYF
.	.	TRBV30	TRBJ2-6	TGTGCCTGGAGTGATAGACAGATCTCTGGGGCCAACGTCCTGACTTTC	CAWSDRQISGANVLTF
.	TRBD2	TRBV6-5	TRBJ2-7	TGTGCCAGCAGTCGGGGGGTGTCCTACGAGCAGTACTTC	CASSRGVSYEQYF
many	.	TRBV5-5	TRBJ1-4	TGTGCCAGCACCGCCAGTTGGGTGGGTGAAAAACTGTTTTTT	CASTASWVGEKLFF
.	TRBD1	TRBV5-1	TRBJ1-1	TGCGCCAGCAGCTTGGCCCTGACAGGGGTGAACACTGAAGCTTTCTTT	CASSLALTGVNTEAFF
.	.	TRBV28	TRBJ1-4	TGTGCCAGCAGTTTCCCCCGAGGGGAAAAACTGTTTTTT	CASSFPRGEKLFF
.	.	TRBV6-2/TRBV6-3	TRBJ2-7	TGTGCCAGCAGTTGGGACACCCGGAAGGTCTACGAGCAGTACTTC	CASSWDTRKVYEQYF
once	.	TRBV10-3	TRBJ1-5	TGTGCCATCAGTGAGTCGGGACTTAATCAGCCCCAGCATTTT	CAISESGLNQPQHF
once	.	TRBV7-2	TRBJ2-2	TGTGCCAGCAGCTTATACAGGGTACCCGGGGAGCTGTTTTTT	CASSLYRVPGELFF
many	TRBD2	TRBV19	TRBJ2-3	TGTGCCAGTAGTATCCCCCCGGGGGGGGGAAAAGATACGCAGTATTTT	CASSIPPGGGKDTQYF
.	TRBD1	TRBV24-1	TRBJ2-2	TGTGCCACCAGTGACCGCGGGACAGGGGGCCTCGGGGAGCTGTTTTTT	CATSDRGTGGLGELFF
.	TRBD2	TRBV7-6	TRBJ2-3	TGTGCCAGCAGCTTAATTGGGGTTAGCGGGAGGGCCGGGGCAGATACGCAGTATTTT	CASSLIGVSGRAGADTQYF
.	.	TRBV9	TRBJ2-3	TGTGCCAGCAGCGTCTCCGGACAATCTCCAAGCACAGATACGCAGTATTTT	CASSVSGQSPSTDTQYF
.	.	TRBV7-6	TRBJ1-2	TGTGCCAGCAGCTTAACTGCAGGGTGGGGTGGCTACACCTTC	CASSLTAGWGGYTF
.	.	TRBV4-1	TRBJ2-7	TGCGCCAGCAGCCATGGGGTTTTATCCTACGAGCAGTACTTC	CASSHGVLSYEQYF
.	TRBD1	TRBV3-1/TRBV3-2	TRBJ1-5	TGTGCCAGCAGCCACGGGACAGATAATCAGCCCCAGCATTTT	CASSHGTDNQPQHF
.	.	TRBV6-5	TRBJ1-1	TGTGCCAGCAGTTACGGTATTAGAACCACTGAAGCTTTCTTT	CASSYGIRTTEAFF
few	.	TRBV5-6	TRBJ1-6	TGTGCCAGCACCGGGGGGAATTCACCCCTCCACTTT	CASTGGNSPLHF
.	.	TRBV7-2	TRBJ1-5	TGTGCCAGCAGCGCCGGGACACAGTATAGCAATCAGCCCCAGCATTTT	CASSAGTQYSNQPQHF
.	.	TRBV7-2	TRBJ1-1	TGTGCCAGCGGCTCGGGGGGCGCAGGATCTGAAGCTTTCTTT	CASGSGGAGSEAFF
once	.	TRBV14	TRBJ1-2	TGTGCCAGCAGCCGAACACGTGGTCTCCACACCGGCGGCTATGGCTACACCTTC	CASSRTRGLHTGGYGYTF
.	TRBD1	TRBV28	TRBJ1-3	TGTGCCATTAAACAGGGGGCTGGAGGAAACACCATATATTTT	CAIKQGAGGNTIYF
few	.	TRBV9	TRBJ2-7	TGTGCCAGCAGCGTAGAAGAATCGGAGCAGTACTTC	CASSVEESEQYF
few	.	TRBV19	TRBJ2-7	TGTGCCAGTAGTTCACTGACAGGATACTCCTACGAGCAGTACTTC	CASSSLTGYSYEQYF
.	TRBD1	TRBV28	TRBJ1-2	TGTGCCAGCAATTTAGCGACAGGGGGCGCCTATGGCTACACCTTC	CASNLATGGAYGYTF
.	.	TRBV12-1	TRBJ2-7	TGTGCCAGCAGCTTTGTCTGGACAGTCAGTTGGATGGACTCCTACGAGCAGTACTTC	CASSFVWTVSWMDSYEQYF
.	TRBD1	TRBV27	TRBJ2-7	TGTGCCAGCAGTTTGGGACAGGCCGAGGAGCAGTACTTC	CASSLGQAEEQYF
.	TRBD2	TRBV12-3/TRBV12-4	TRBJ2-4	TGTGCCAGCAGTCTAACTAGCGGGGGGCGGGCTGACTTC	CASSLTSGGRADF
.	.	TRBV14	TRBJ1-1	TGTGCCAGCAGCCTAAGAACAGGGAAAAGCGAAGCTTTCTTT	CASSLRTGKSEAFF
.	.	TRBV3-1/TRBV3-2	TRBJ1-4	TGTGCCAGCAGCCAAGGAGGGGTCGGGGAAAAACTGTTTTTT	CASSQGGVGEKLFF